This entry concerns a single T cell receptor (beta chain). The germline gives CDR1 SGHTA, CDR2 FQGNSA. This CDR3 contains 14 residues. Deletions cut 3 bases from V and 0 bases from J, with 8 bases between. This specimen comes from a study of T cell changes during pregnancy in multiple sclerosis. Some clones are missing from TCRdb's copy, which holds only in-frame ones; the method was immunoSEQ multiplex PCR. The top ten clones hold more than 0.9% of a sample with about 23,000 clones, 65% to 90% of them seen once. The sequence came from a female donor in good health, enrolled as a control in a pregnancy study. Sample: CD4+ T cells from peripheral blood mononuclear cells, taken in the first trimester of pregnancy. This chain links TRBV7-2 with TRBJ1-2; D remains unclear. The CDR3 DNA follows: TGTGCCAGCAGCTTTAGCAAACCTAACTATGGCTACACCTTC. As protein: CASSFSKPNYGYTF.